This record looks at one TCR beta chain sequence and its context. The CDR3 sequence is 16 residues long. V gave up 0 bases and J gave up 0 bases, with 9 bases separating them. CDR1 is SGHVS, CDR2 FQNEAQ, per germline. This sample stems from a study of T cell responses to AZD1222 COVID-19 vaccine. Only in-frame clones appear in the TCRdb table, and some are missing; sequencing was by immunoSEQ multiplex PCR. The sample gives 120,000 to 150,000 clones, less than 95% of which show up once; about 7.5% is in the top ten. V is TRBV7-8 and J is TRBJ1-5; D is unclear. The clonotype comes from an adult who received the MenACWY meningococcal vaccine as a control. This specimen consisted of peripheral blood, obtained 28 days after the second dose of the MenACWY control vaccine. CDR3 DNA: TGTGCCAGCAGCTTAGCGGTGCCTTATAGCAATCAGCCCCAGCATTTT. Encoded protein: CASSLAVPYSNQPQHF.